Here is one TCR beta chain with its context. The data were taken from a study of blood T cell repertoires in COVID-19. Overall study: Some COVID-19 samples were acute and others convalescent; all came from the United States, Italy and Spain. From T cells, B-cell-depleted T cells, or PBMCs came the material, which was cDNA or gDNA.

Original handling: For nucleated cells, counts were estimated from reference gene primer amplification. The protocol was immunoSEQ multiplex PCR, while the TCRdb copy is restricted to in-frame clones and leaves out a portion. D and trimming come from the DNA, and the V and J calls and clone size come from that table. This sample has about 16,000 clones, with approximately 86% found just once. The CDR3 is made up of 13 amino acids. In germline, CDR1 is SGHTA, CDR2 FQGNSA. Trimming removed 4 bases from V and 7 bases from J, with 11 bases in between. The rearrangement links TRBV7-2 to TRBJ2-4, with D possibly TRBD2 on 6 matching bases. This clonotype was obtained from a human donor in a cohort sampled during active COVID-19. Sequenced material: peripheral blood. CDR3 loop: CASSSMEGNIQYF. CDR3 coding DNA: TGTGCCAGCAGCTCCATGGAGGGGAACATTCAGTACTTC.